This TCR beta chain was observed in a study of T cell responses to AZD1222 COVID-19 vaccine. Trimming removed 0 bases at V and 12 bases at J, with 21 bases between. Germline V CDR1 and CDR2: MNHEY, SVGAGI. The CDR3 is 16 amino acids. Generated by immunoSEQ multiplex PCR, the TCRdb table keeps only in-frame clones and is missing some. This sample has some 150,000 clones; over 75% occur once, and the top ten carry under 9.5%. In the case of this clone: Its antigen is unknown.

Study-level findings and limits: Repertoire sampling occurred only after the peak T cell response. Across the whole spike, CD4 TCRs peaked at regions 160-218 and 743-854. Donors in the cohort were predominantly white British and more often female, and clonal diversity was possibly underestimated.

The chain links TRBV6-5 to TRBJ2-1; D possibly corresponds to TRBD2 (7 bases). The receptor's source is an adult in good health. The source material was peripheral blood, sampled on day 0 of AZD1222 vaccination. This CDR3 reads CASSYSRRGPPPRQFF. The DNA for the CDR3 is TGTGCCAGCAGTTACTCGAGGCGGGGGCCCCCTCCTAGGCAGTTCTTC.